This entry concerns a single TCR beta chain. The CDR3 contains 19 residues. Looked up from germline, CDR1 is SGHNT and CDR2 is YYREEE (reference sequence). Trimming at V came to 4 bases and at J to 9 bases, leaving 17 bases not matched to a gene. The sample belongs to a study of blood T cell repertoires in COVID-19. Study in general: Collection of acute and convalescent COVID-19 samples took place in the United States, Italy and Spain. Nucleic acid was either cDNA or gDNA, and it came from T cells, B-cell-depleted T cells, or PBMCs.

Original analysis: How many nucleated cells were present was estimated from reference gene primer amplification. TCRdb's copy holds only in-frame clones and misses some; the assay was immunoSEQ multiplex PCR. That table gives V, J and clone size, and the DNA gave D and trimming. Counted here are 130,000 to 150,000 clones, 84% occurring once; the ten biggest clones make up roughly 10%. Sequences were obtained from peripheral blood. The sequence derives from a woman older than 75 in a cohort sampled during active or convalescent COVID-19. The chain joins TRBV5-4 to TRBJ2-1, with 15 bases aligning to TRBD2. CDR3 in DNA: TGTGCCAGCAGCAACCCTGGACTAGCGGGGGGGCCAATCTACGGTGAGCAGTTCTTC. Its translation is CASSNPGLAGGPIYGEQFF. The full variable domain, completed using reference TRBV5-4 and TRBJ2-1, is ETGVTQSPTHLIKTRGQQVTLRCSSQSGHNTVSWYQQALGQGPQFIFQYYREEENGRGNFPPRFSGLQFPNYSSELNVNALELDDSALYLCASSNPGLAGGPIYGEQFFGPGTRLTVL.